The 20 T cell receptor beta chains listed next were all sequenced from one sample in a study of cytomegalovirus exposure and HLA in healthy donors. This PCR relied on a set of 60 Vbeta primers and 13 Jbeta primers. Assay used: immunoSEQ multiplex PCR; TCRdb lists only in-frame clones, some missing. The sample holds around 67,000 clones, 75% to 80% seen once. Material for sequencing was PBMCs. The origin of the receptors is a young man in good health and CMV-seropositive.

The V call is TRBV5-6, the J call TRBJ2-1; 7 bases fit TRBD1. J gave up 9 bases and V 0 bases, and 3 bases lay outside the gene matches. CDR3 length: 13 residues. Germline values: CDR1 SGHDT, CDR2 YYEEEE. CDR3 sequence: CASSLDRGGEQFF. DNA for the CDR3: TGTGCCAGCAGCTTGGACAGGGGCGGTGAGCAGTTCTTC.

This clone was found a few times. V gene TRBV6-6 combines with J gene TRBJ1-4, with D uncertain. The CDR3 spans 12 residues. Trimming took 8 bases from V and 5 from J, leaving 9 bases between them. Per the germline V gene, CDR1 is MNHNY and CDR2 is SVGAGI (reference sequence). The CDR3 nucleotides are TGTGCCAGCTGTAGCACCAATGAAAAACTGTTTTTT. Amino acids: CASCSTNEKLFF.

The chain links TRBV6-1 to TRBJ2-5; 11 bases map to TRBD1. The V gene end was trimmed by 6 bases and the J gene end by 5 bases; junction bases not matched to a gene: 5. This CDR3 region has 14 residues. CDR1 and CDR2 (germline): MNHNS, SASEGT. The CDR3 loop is CASRSGTGGETQYF. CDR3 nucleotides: TGTGCCAGCAGGAGTGGGACAGGGGGGGAGACCCAGTACTTC.

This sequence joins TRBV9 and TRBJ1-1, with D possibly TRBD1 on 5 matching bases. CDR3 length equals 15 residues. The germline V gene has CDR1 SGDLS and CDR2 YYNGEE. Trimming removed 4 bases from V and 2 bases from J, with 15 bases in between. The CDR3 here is CASSPVVGANTEAFF. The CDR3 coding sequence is TGTGCCAGCAGCCCCGTAGTAGGGGCCAACACTGAAGCTTTCTTT.

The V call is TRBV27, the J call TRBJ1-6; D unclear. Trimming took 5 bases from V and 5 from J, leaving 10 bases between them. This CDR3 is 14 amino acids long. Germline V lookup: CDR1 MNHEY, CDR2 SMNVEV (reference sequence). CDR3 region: CASSPEGDNSPLHF. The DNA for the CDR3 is TGTGCCAGCAGTCCGGAGGGCGATAATTCACCCCTCCACTTT.

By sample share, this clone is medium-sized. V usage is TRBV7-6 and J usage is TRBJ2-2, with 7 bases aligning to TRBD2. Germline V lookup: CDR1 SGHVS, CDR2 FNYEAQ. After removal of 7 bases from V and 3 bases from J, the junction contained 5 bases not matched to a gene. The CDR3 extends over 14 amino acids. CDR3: CASTDGRDTGELFF. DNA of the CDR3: TGTGCCAGCACCGATGGGAGGGACACCGGGGAGCTGTTTTTT.

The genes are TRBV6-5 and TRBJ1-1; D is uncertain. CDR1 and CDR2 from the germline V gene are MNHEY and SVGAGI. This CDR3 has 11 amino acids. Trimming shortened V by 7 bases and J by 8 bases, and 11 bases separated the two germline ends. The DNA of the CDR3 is TGTGCCAGCATCCGGGGAGGGGAAGCTTTCTTT. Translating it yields CASIRGGEAFF.

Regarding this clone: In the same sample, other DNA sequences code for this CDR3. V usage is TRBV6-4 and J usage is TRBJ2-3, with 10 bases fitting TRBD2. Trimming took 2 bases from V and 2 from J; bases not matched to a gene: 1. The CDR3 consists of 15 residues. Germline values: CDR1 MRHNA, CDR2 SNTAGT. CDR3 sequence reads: CASSDSGGATDTQYF. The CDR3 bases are TGTGCCAGCAGTGACAGCGGGGGGGCCACAGATACGCAGTATTTT.

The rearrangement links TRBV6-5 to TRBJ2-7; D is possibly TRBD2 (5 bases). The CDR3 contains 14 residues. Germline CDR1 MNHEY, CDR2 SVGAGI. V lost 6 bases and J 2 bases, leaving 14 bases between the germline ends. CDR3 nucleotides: TGTGCCAGCAGCCCCGGAGGACCTGCCTACGAGCAGTACTTC. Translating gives CASSPGGPAYEQYF.

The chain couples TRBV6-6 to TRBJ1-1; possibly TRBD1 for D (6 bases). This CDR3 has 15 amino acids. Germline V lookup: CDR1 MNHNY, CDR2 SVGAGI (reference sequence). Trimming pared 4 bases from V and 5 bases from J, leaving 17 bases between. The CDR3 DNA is TGTGCCAGCAGTTTACCCCTGACAGGCCAAACTGAAGCTTTCTTT. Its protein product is CASSLPLTGQTEAFF.

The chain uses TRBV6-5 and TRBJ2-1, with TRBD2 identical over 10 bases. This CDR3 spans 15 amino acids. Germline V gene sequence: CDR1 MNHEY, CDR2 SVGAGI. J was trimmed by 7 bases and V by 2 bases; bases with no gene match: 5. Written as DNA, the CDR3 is TGTGCCAGCAGTTACCCTAGCGGGAGAACGAATGAGCAGTTCTTC. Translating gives CASSYPSGRTNEQFF.

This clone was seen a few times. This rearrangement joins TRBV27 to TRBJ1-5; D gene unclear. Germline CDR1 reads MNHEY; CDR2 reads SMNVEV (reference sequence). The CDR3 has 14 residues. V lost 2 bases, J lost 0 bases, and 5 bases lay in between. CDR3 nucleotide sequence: TGTGCCAGCAGTTTAGCGGGTAGCAATCAGCCCCAGCATTTT. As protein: CASSLAGSNQPQHF.

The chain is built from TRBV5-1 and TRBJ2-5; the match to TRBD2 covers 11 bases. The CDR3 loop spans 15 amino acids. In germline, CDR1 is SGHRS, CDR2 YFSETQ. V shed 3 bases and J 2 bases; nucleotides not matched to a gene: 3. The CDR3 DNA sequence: TGCGCCAGCAGCTCCCGACTAGCGGGGCAAGAGACCCAGTACTTC. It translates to CASSSRLAGQETQYF.

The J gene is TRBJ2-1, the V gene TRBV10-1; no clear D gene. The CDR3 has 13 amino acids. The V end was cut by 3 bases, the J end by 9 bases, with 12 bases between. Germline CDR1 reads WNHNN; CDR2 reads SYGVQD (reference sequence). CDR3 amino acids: CASSDRGSGEQFF. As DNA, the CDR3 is TGCGCCAGCAGTGATAGAGGATCGGGTGAGCAGTTCTTC.

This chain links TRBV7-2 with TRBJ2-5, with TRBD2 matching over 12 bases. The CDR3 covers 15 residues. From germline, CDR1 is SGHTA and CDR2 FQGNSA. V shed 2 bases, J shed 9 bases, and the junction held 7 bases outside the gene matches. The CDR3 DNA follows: TGTGCCAGCAGCTTAAGACTAGCGGGGGAGGGGGCCCAGTACTTC. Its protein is CASSLRLAGEGAQYF.

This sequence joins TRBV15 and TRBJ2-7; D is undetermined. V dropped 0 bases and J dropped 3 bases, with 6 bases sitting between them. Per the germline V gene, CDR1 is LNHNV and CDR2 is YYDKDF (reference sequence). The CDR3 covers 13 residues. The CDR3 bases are TGTGCCACCAGCAGAGATCCGGGCTACGAGCAGTACTTC. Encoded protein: CATSRDPGYEQYF.

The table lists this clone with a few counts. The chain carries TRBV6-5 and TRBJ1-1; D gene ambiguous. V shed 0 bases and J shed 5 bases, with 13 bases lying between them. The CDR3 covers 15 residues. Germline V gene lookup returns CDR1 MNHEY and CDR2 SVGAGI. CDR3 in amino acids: CASSYSNSRSTEAFF. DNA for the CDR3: TGTGCCAGCAGTTACTCGAACAGCAGGTCTACTGAAGCTTTCTTT.

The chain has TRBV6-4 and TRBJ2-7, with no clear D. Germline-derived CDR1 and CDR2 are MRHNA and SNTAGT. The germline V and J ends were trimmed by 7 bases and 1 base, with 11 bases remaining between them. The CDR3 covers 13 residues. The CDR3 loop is CASTHPISYEQYF. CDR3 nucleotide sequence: TGTGCCAGCACCCATCCTATATCCTACGAGCAGTACTTC.

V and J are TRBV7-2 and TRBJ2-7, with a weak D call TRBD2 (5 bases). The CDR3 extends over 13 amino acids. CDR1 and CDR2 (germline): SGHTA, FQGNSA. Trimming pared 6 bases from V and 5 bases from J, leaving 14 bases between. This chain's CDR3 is CASSSSGFDEQYF. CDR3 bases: TGTGCCAGCAGTTCAAGCGGCTTTGACGAGCAGTACTTC.

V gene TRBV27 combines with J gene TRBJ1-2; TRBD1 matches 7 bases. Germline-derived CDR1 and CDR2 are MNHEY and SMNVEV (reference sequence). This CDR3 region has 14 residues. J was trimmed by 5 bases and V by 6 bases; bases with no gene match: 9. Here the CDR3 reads CASSLTGAGYGYTF. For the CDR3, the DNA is TGTGCCAGCAGCCTCACAGGGGCGGGATATGGCTACACCTTC.